This is a list of T cell receptor beta chains from one sample in a study of blood T cells in healthy people across ages. TCRdb called the 5' RACE reads again in MiXCR, with one record for every CDR3 protein. The sample contains hundreds of thousands of distinct CDR3 sequences, 60% to 80% of which appear only once. Input material: blood. The receptors were gathered from a man under 40 in good health. The conserved cysteine and the conserved F or W are not part of the CDR3 here. Fields, in order: D gene, CDR3 length, V gene, J gene, CDR3 protein. A D gene is named only where the DNA matches it firmly.

TRBD1	12	TRBV12-3/TRBV12-4	TRBJ1-1	ASSRTGGNTEAF
TRBD2	10	TRBV6-2/TRBV6-3	TRBJ2-1	ASSTGLAEQF
TRBD1	14	TRBV30	TRBJ1-4	AWTREGARTNEKLF
TRBD1	12	TRBV28	TRBJ1-5	ASRQQGENPPQH
.	11	TRBV2	TRBJ2-7	ASERSGIREQY
.	13	TRBV4-3	TRBJ1-4	ASSQGWATNEKLF
TRBD2	14	TRBV4-3	TRBJ2-3	ASSHPGTSGADTQY
.	16	TRBV4-1	TRBJ2-5	ASSQVSKGPGPQETQY
.	14	TRBV12-3/TRBV12-4	TRBJ2-1	ASSPGPGASYNEQF
.	15	TRBV4-2	TRBJ2-5	ASSQDSGRAERETQY
.	13	TRBV9	TRBJ1-4	ASSASRGSNEKLF
TRBD2	14	TRBV7-8	TRBJ2-3	ASTKLAGGYTDTQY
.	13	TRBV4-3	TRBJ1-4	ASSSYRVMDEKLF
.	12	TRBV2	TRBJ1-2	ASNLGSPGRGYT
.	15	TRBV2	TRBJ2-1	ASSVGYAGQDNNEQF
.	9	TRBV20-1	TRBJ2-7	SARIYYEQY
.	11	TRBV6-5	TRBJ2-4	ASSYQVGNIQY
TRBD2	15	TRBV6-1	TRBJ2-5	ASSEVLAGGLQETQY
TRBD1	13	TRBV6-6	TRBJ2-7	ASSYDGQGYYEQY
TRBD2	15	TRBV9	TRBJ2-1	ASSPLGSGVPEDEQF
.	12	TRBV6-5	TRBJ2-5	ASSYGRRQETQY
TRBD2	10	TRBV4-2	TRBJ2-1	ASSPGGAEQF
.	13	TRBV12-3/TRBV12-4	TRBJ2-2	ASSSTTSNTGELF
TRBD2	12	TRBV4-2	TRBJ2-3	ASSHGGAGDTQY
.	13	TRBV6-5	TRBJ2-2	ASSLTSRGAGELF
.	16	TRBV6-1	TRBJ1-4	ATRRAGTYYAGNEKLF
TRBD2	13	TRBV29-1	TRBJ2-7	SVAPGAGGRYEQY
.	13	TRBV6-5	TRBJ1-6	ASSYSDLVPSPLH
TRBD1	14	TRBV18	TRBJ2-2	ASSPDARGLTGELF
.	11	TRBV28	TRBJ1-1	ASSSAGVTEAF
TRBD2	14	TRBV7-9	TRBJ2-1	ASSHGTQSGVNEQF
TRBD1	13	TRBV24-1	TRBJ2-5	ATSDHRTGQETQY
.	10	TRBV20-1	TRBJ2-7	SAREGIYEQY
TRBD2	11	TRBV6-2/TRBV6-3	TRBJ2-5	ASSSREVGEQY
TRBD2	13	TRBV2	TRBJ2-3	ASRRLATGTDTQY
.	14	TRBV7-2	TRBJ2-7	ASSLNAGPPPGEQY
.	13	TRBV24-1	TRBJ2-1	ATSESGGKYNEQF
.	14	TRBV6-2/TRBV6-3	TRBJ2-4	ANSHDPEGAKNIQY
.	12	TRBV27	TRBJ2-3	ASSPAFLTDTQY
.	12	TRBV4-1	TRBJ1-2	ASSQDPAGASYT
TRBD2	13	TRBV12-3/TRBV12-4	TRBJ2-5	ASSSRLAGARTQY